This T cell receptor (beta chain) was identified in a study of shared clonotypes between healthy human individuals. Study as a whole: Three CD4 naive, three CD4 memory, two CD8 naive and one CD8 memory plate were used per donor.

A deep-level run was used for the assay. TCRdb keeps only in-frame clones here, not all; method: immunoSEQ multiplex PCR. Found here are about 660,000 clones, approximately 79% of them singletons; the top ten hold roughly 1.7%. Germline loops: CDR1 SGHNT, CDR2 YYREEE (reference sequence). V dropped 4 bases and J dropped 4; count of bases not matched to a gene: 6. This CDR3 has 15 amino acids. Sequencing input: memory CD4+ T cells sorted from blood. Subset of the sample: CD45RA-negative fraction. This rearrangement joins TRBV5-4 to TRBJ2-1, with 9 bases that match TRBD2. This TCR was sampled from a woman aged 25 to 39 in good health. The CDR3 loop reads CASSLGTSPYNEQFF. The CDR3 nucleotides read TGTGCCAGCAGCCTGGGGACTAGCCCTTACAATGAGCAGTTCTTC. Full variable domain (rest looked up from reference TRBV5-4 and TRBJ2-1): ETGVTQSPTHLIKTRGQQVTLRCSSQSGHNTVSWYQQALGQGPQFIFQYYREEENGRGNFPPRFSGLQFPNYSSELNVNALELDDSALYLCASSLGTSPYNEQFFGPGTRLTVL.